The 9 T cell receptor beta chains below all came from one sample that was sequenced in a study of blood T cell repertoires in COVID-19. Libraries were prepared by immunoSEQ multiplex PCR; TCRdb keeps only in-frame clonotypes and omits some of them. The sample records 160,000 or so clones, around 90% being singletons. The sequencing input was peripheral blood. The receptors stem from a man aged 55-75 years with acute or convalescent COVID-19.

The CDR3, as DNA: TGTGCCAGCAGTTACTCGTCCGGAGGCTACGAGCAGTACTTC. It is translated as CASSYSSGGYEQYF. The rearrangement links TRBV6-5 to TRBJ2-7, with D possibly matching TRBD2 (5 bases). The CDR3 runs 14 residues. V was clipped by 0 bases and J by 3 bases, with 9 bases between them. The V gene's germline CDR1 is MNHEY and CDR2 SVGAGI.

The chain couples TRBV3-1 (or the pseudogene TRBV3-2) to TRBJ1-1, with 11 bases lining up with TRBD1. The CDR3 covers 16 residues. Trimming cost V 3 bases and J 10 bases; bases outside gene matches: 13. Germline CDR1 reads LGHDT; CDR2 reads YNNKEL (reference sequence). CDR3 nucleotide sequence: TGTGCCAGCAGCCACACTACCGGGACAGGGGGGACGGGAGCTTTCTTT. It codes for CASSHTTGTGGTGAFF.

The CDR3: CAISEGGDQPQHF. CDR3 coding DNA: TGTGCCATCAGTGAAGGAGGGGACCAGCCCCAGCATTTT. This rearrangement joins TRBV10-3 to TRBJ1-5; the D gene is possibly TRBD1 (5 bases). The ends were cut back, 3 bases at V and 7 bases at J, with 10 bases in the middle. The CDR3 runs to 13 residues. From germline, CDR1 is ENHRY and CDR2 SYGVKD.

The rearrangement joins TRBV19 to TRBJ2-2; 7 nucleotides align to TRBD1. V dropped 6 bases and J dropped 4; count of bases not matched to a gene: 8. CDR3 size: 15 residues. The germline CDR1 and CDR2 sequences are LNHDA and SQIVND (reference sequence). The chain's CDR3 is CASRGTELLTGELFF. The CDR3 DNA reads as TGTGCCAGTAGAGGGACAGAGCTTCTCACCGGGGAGCTGTTTTTT.

This chain uses TRBV7-2 with TRBJ1-1; a possible D gene is TRBD1 (6 bases). In germline, CDR1 is SGHTA, CDR2 FQGNSA. V dropped 3 bases and J dropped 4 bases, with 12 bases sitting between them. This CDR3 spans 14 amino acids. The CDR3 DNA reads TGTGCCAGCAGCTTCGATAGGGGGAGCACTGAAGCTTTCTTT. Amino acids: CASSFDRGSTEAFF.

This CDR3 is CASSQGQGKETQYF. The CDR3 nucleotides are TGTGCCAGCAGCCAGGGACAGGGCAAAGAGACCCAGTACTTC. The V call is TRBV7-9, the J call TRBJ2-5; 9 nucleotides match TRBD1. Trimming removed 5 bases from V and 3 bases from J; junction bases left unmatched: 4. The CDR3 covers 14 residues. Germline CDR1 is SEHNR and CDR2 is FQNEAQ (reference sequence).

The chain recombines TRBV6-5 with TRBJ2-3; TRBD2 agrees at 7 bases. Trimming at V came to 6 bases and at J to 3 bases, leaving 9 bases not matched to a gene. The CDR3 is made up of 15 amino acids. CDR1 is MNHEY and CDR2 is SVGAGI in the germline V gene. CDR3 DNA sequence: TGTGCCAGCAGAGCCACGGGGGGAGGGACAGATACGCAGTATTTT. This sequence encodes CASRATGGGTDTQYF.

A few counts support this clone. The chain has TRBV30 and TRBJ1-3; 7 positions agree with TRBD1. CDR1 and CDR2 from the germline V gene are GTSNPN and SVGIG (reference sequence). CDR3 length: 13 amino acids. The ends lost 5 bases at V and 10 bases at J; junction bases unmatched: 11. The CDR3 DNA reads TGTGCCTGGCCCTCCCGACAGGGAGGAACCATATATTTT. Translation: CAWPSRQGGTIYF.

DNA for the CDR3: TGCGCCAGCAGCTCAGGACAGGGTGGCTCCAGAGATACGCAGTATTTT. Its protein is CASSSGQGGSRDTQYF. The chain carries TRBV10-1 and TRBJ2-3; 8 nucleotides align to TRBD1. This CDR3 contains 16 residues. The germline gives CDR1 WNHNN, CDR2 SYGVQD (reference sequence). The trim removed 6 bases at V and 5 bases at J, leaving 13 bases unmatched.